This TCR beta chain was captured by sequencing in a study of T cells in Graves' hyperthyroidism and ophthalmopathy. Using RNA transcripts as the source, TCR beta CDR3 regions were amplified. A first-round RT-PCR of the TCR CDR3 used the HTBI primer set. TCRdb ran MiXCR on the multiplex PCR reads and lists one entry per CDR3 protein. The repertoire includes 500,000 to 600,000 distinct CDR3 sequences, about 20% of them detected once, and 47% sits in the top ten. This clonotype has more than one count but fewer than ten. Germline-derived CDR1 and CDR2 are SEHNR and FQNEAQ (reference sequence). Trimming stripped 5 bases from V and 6 bases from J, with 26 bases between. This CDR3 region has 18 residues.

The sequenced material came from blood. This TCR came from a man aged 35 to 55 with Graves' ophthalmopathy. V is TRBV7-9 and J is TRBJ2-1; no clear D gene. As DNA, the CDR3 is TGTGCCAGCAGCCCTGGGGTAGCCCCCCAGAGAATACGCAATGAGCAGTTCTTC. The encoded protein is CASSPGVAPQRIRNEQFF.